This T cell receptor (beta chain) emerged from a study of T-cell reconstitution after alpha-beta-depleted transplantation in children. It was with unique molecular identifiers that the TCRbeta library was prepared. TCRdb used MiXCR to reprocess the PCR reads, holding one entry per CDR3 protein. The sample consists of approximately 520,000 distinct CDR3 sequences, approximately 10% of them appearing once. The CDR3 totals 15 residues. Germline values: CDR1 SGHTA, CDR2 FQGNSA. V shed 5 bases and J 6 bases; nucleotides not matched to a gene: 11. Findings and caveats of the study: A year post-transplant, T-cell counts and diversity derived mostly from newly produced T cells. From surviving recipient T cells and thymic progenitors came the high day-60 TCRbeta diversity observed in some patients. Reportedly, alpha-beta T cells present about two months post-transplant originated from several hundred expanded clones of graft origin.

Remarks on this clonotype: Its antigen is still unknown.

The chain employs TRBV7-2 and TRBJ2-3; TRBD2 matches at 7 bases. The source of this sequence is a female patient aged 2 to 10 who had a stem cell transplant for aplastic anemia, so the T cells may come from the graft donor. This specimen consisted of PBMCs, mostly from graft donor cells, obtained 180 days after TCRalphabeta/CD19-depleted stem cell transplant. The DNA for the CDR3 is TGTGCCAGCAGCGATCTAGGCCGACTAGCTGATACGCAGTATTTT. As protein: CASSDLGRLADTQYF.